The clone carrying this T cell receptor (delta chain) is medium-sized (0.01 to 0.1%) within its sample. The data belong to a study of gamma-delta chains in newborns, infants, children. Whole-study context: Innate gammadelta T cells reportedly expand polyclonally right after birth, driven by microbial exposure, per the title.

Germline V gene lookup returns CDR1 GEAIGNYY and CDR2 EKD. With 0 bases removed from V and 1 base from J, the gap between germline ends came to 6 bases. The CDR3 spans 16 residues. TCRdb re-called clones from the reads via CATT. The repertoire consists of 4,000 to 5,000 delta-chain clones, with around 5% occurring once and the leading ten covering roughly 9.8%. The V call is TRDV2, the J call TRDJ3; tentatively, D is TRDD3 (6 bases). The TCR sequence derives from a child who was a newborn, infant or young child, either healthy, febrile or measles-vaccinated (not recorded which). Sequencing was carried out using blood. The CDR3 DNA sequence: TGTGCCTGTGACACCTGGGGGTCCTGGGACACCCGACAGATGTTTTTC. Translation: CACDTWGSWDTRQMFF.